These 16 T cell receptor beta chains originate from one sample sequenced in a study of T cell repertoires in cytomegalovirus infection (dated by TCRdb to about 2019). No cognate antigen is known for these TCRs. The treatment or condition label corresponds to: in vitro stimulation with specific CMV peptide epitopes to enrich CMV-specific T cells. The reads were generated on an Illumina HiSeq 1500. The public sequencing data were trimmed at Q25 with fastp and processed into clonotypes with MiXCR by TCRdb, which kept only in-frame beta chains. Every entry covers one CDR3 protein and lists the most common genes and DNA from its rows. Within this sample are about 920,000 distinct CDR3 sequences, with around 29% of them counted one time only. The top ten clones comprise about 14% of the sample. The sequencing here drew on cultured CD8+ T cells from PBMCs, taken from culture after CMV antigen stimulation. These receptors all stem from a human donor in good health (CMV status not recorded). Some clones in this sample may be carry-over from other donors' samples.

The gene calls are TRBV7-9 and TRBJ2-1; 13 nucleotides line up with TRBD2. Germline CDR1 and CDR2: SEHNR and FQNEAQ (reference sequence). CDR3 length: 15 residues. The ends lost 8 bases at V and 7 bases at J; junction bases unmatched: 8. In DNA, the CDR3 is TGTGCCAGCTCTACGACTAGCGGGGGGAGTAATGAGCAGTTCTTC. As protein: CASSTTSGGSNEQFF.

This clonotype came up a few times. This chain links TRBV4-1 with TRBJ1-1, with D perhaps TRBD1 (5 bases). The length of the CDR3 is 14 residues. CDR1 and CDR2 from the germline V gene are MGHRA and YSYEKL. V lost 3 bases and J lost 2, with 10 bases in between. CDR3 in amino acids: CASSQAGPNTEAFF. Here the CDR3 DNA reads TGCGCCAGCAGCCAGGCAGGGCCCAACACTGAAGCTTTCTTT.

In this sample, this clonotype turned up many times. The genes are TRBV7-6 and TRBJ2-1; D uncertain. The length of the CDR3 is 15 residues. Trimming took 3 bases from V and 8 from J, leaving 17 bases between them. Germline-derived CDR1 and CDR2 are SGHVS and FNYEAQ. CDR3 protein: CASSFRVGQNDEQFF. CDR3 nucleotide sequence: TGTGCCAGCAGCTTTCGGGTCGGGCAGAACGATGAGCAGTTCTTC.

This clonotype has more than one count but fewer than ten. The CDR3 DNA is TGTGCCAGCAGCGGCCGACAGGGACCCTACGAGCAGTACGTC. This gives the protein CASSGRQGPYEQYV. The chain joins TRBV7-9 to TRBJ2-7, with 7 bases fitting TRBD1. Germline trimming cut 5 bases from V and 2 bases from J; bases unmatched to any gene: 6. Germline CDR1 SEHNR, CDR2 FQNEAQ (reference sequence). The CDR3 has 14 residues.

This clonotype occurred a few times. In DNA, the CDR3 is TGCGCCAGCAGCCAAGATCTGGGGGGCGGTGGGGGGACCCAGTACTTC. Translating gives CASSQDLGGGGGTQYF. This chain joins TRBV4-3 and TRBJ2-5; D is possibly TRBD1 or TRBD2 (6 bases each). Germline loops: CDR1 LGHNA, CDR2 YSLEER. The CDR3 has 16 residues. V lost 0 bases to trimming and J lost 7 bases, with 18 bases between them.

The V gene is TRBV10-3, the J gene TRBJ2-7; 11 positions agree with TRBD1. The CDR3 loop spans 15 amino acids. V gave up 8 bases and J gave up 4 bases; unmatched junction bases: 10. Germline-derived CDR1 and CDR2 are ENHRY and SYGVKD. The CDR3 spells CAILTWTGGVYEQYF. The CDR3 DNA reads as TGTGCCATCTTAACCTGGACAGGGGGCGTTTACGAGCAGTACTTC.

The chain is built from TRBV6-1 and TRBJ2-7; D is undetermined. V lost 6 bases to trimming and J lost 0 bases, with 18 bases between them. Germline assignment: CDR1 MNHNS and CDR2 SASEGT. This CDR3 is 16 amino acids long. The chain's CDR3 is CASSPLTPLSSYEQYV. In DNA form, the CDR3 reads TGTGCCAGCAGCCCCCTGACTCCTCTGAGCTCCTACGAGCAGTACGTC.

This chain joins TRBV4-1 and TRBJ2-1; no clear D gene. The CDR3 is 16 residues long. Germline V gives CDR1 MGHRA, CDR2 YSYEKL. Trimming stripped 5 bases from V and 0 bases from J, with 14 bases between. The DNA for the CDR3 is TGCGCCAGCAGCGTCCGGTACCAGAGCTCCTACAATGAGCAGTTCTTC. It codes for CASSVRYQSSYNEQFF.

The genes are TRBV7-9 and TRBJ2-7, with 7 bases fitting TRBD1. This CDR3 comprises 13 residues. Trimming took 4 bases from V and 5 from J; bases not matched to a gene: 5. From germline, CDR1 is SEHNR and CDR2 FQNEAQ (reference sequence). The CDR3 DNA is TGTGCCAGCAGCTCATACAGGGGAGACGAGCAGTACTTC. It translates to CASSSYRGDEQYF. The whole variable domain, remainder taken from reference TRBV7-9 and TRBJ2-7, is DTGVSQNPRHKITKRGQNVTFRCDPISEHNRLYWYRQTLGQGPEFLTYFQNEAQLEKSRLLSDRFSAERPKGSFSTLEIQRTEQGDSAMYLCASSSYRGDEQYFGPGTRLTVT.

J is TRBJ2-7 and V is TRBV6-2 or TRBV6-3; TRBD2 aligns across 8 bases. The germline V gene has CDR1 MNHEY and CDR2 SVGEGT. This CDR3 is 13 amino acids long. The trim removed 6 bases at V and 6 bases at J, leaving 7 bases unmatched. Written as DNA, the CDR3 is TGTGCCAGCAGGGTCGGGGGGGCCGGCGAGCAGTACGTC. This translates into CASRVGGAGEQYV.

The chain has TRBV5-1 and TRBJ2-3; D is unclear. Trimming shortened V by 7 bases and J by 2 bases, and 5 bases separated the two germline ends. The germline V gene has CDR1 SGHRS and CDR2 YFSETQ. CDR3 length: 11 residues. The CDR3 bases are TGCGCCAGCCAAAACACAGATACGCAGTATTTT. Protein sequence: CASQNTDTQYF. The entire variable domain, with the rest obtained from reference TRBV5-1 and TRBJ2-3, is as follows: KAGVTQTPRYLIKTRGQQVTLSCSPISGHRSVSWYQQTPGQGLQFLFEYFSETQRNKGNFPGRFSGRQFSNSRSEMNVSTLELGDSALYLCASQNTDTQYFGPGTRLTVL.

The gene calls are TRBV19 and TRBJ2-1; D possibly corresponds to TRBD1 (5 bases). V was pared by 5 bases and J by 4 bases, with 9 bases between. Germline assignment: CDR1 LNHDA and CDR2 SQIVND (reference sequence). The CDR3 runs to 13 residues. The CDR3 DNA follows: TGTGCCAGTAGTGTGACAGTATACAATGAGCAGTTCTTC. As protein: CASSVTVYNEQFF.

This clonotype has more than one count but fewer than ten. The chain recombines TRBV12-3 or TRBV12-4 with TRBJ1-1; D is undetermined. The V end lost 0 bases, the J end lost 4 bases, and 9 bases lay between the germline ends. This CDR3 spans 14 amino acids. CDR3 in DNA: TGTGCCAGCAGTTTAGCGCCAGGCTTCACTGAAGCTTTCTTT. Translating gives CASSLAPGFTEAFF.

The CDR3 region has the DNA TGTGCCAGTAGCAGACAGGGAATGGAACAGCCCCAGCATTTT. Amino acids: CASSRQGMEQPQHF. The chain has TRBV19 and TRBJ1-5, with TRBD1 matching 7 bases. This CDR3 region has 14 residues. J was trimmed by 7 bases and V by 6 bases; bases with no gene match: 9. Germline CDR1 and CDR2: LNHDA and SQIVND (reference sequence).

V gene TRBV28 combines with J gene TRBJ2-7; D gene ambiguous. Per germline, CDR1 MDHEN and CDR2 SYDVKM. The CDR3 is 14 amino acids. The ends were cut back, 5 bases at V and 3 bases at J, with 14 bases in the middle. In DNA, the CDR3 is TGTGCCAGCAGTCTCGCCCGGGCCGGCTACGAGCAGTACGTC. It encodes CASSLARAGYEQYV.

The chain employs TRBV12-3 or TRBV12-4 and TRBJ2-1, with 7 bases matching TRBD1. CDR3 size: 14 residues. Trimming cost V 6 bases and J 9 bases; bases outside gene matches: 11. The CDR3 DNA follows: TGTGCCAGCAGCCCCAACAGGGGACGGGGTGAGCAGTTCTTC. It specifies CASSPNRGRGEQFF.